The 8 T cell receptor beta chains below come from one sample, sequenced in a study of cytomegalovirus exposure and HLA in healthy donors. PCR used 60 Vbeta primers and 13 Jbeta primers. Here immunoSEQ multiplex PCR was the method, and the copy in TCRdb shows in-frame clones only, minus some. The repertoire holds about 140,000 clones, about two thirds seen once, with around 4.2% in the top ten. The sample comprised PBMCs. These receptors originate from a man aged 45-65 years in good health and CMV-seropositive.

This clone was observed a single time. The rearrangement links TRBV18 to TRBJ2-4; 11 positions match TRBD2. The ends lost 1 base at V and 2 bases at J; junction bases unmatched: 4. Germline CDR1 and CDR2: KGHSH and LQKENI. This CDR3 is 17 amino acids long. In nucleotides, the CDR3 is TGTGCCAGCTCACCACTTCGACTAGCGGGGACCAAAAACATTCAGTACTTC. Amino acid sequence: CASSPLRLAGTKNIQYF.

The chain uses TRBV7-2 and TRBJ1-2, with 9 bases fitting TRBD1. After removal of 5 bases from V and 2 bases from J, the junction contained 6 bases not matched to a gene. From germline, CDR1 is SGHTA and CDR2 FQGNSA. This CDR3 comprises 15 residues. CDR3 in amino acids: CASSPGQGYNYGYTF. The CDR3 bases are TGTGCCAGCAGCCCCGGACAGGGGTACAACTATGGCTACACCTTC.

This chain uses TRBV5-8 with TRBJ1-6; 8 positions agree with TRBD1. CDR1 is SGHTS, CDR2 YDEGEE, per germline. The CDR3 runs to 15 residues. V lost 4 bases to trimming and J lost 5 bases; unmatched junction nucleotides: 5. The CDR3 bases are TGTGCCAGCAGCCCGGGACAGGTGGATAATTCACCCCTCCACTTT. Protein product: CASSPGQVDNSPLHF.

V gene TRBV11-3 combines with J gene TRBJ2-3; 8 nucleotides line up with TRBD1. This CDR3 is built from 17 residues. Germline lookup yields CDR1 SGHNT and CDR2 YENEEA. V lost 5 bases, J lost 2 bases, and 12 bases stayed unmatched. The CDR3 sequence: CASSPRQGTLSTDTQYF. The CDR3 coding sequence is TGTGCCAGCAGCCCCCGACAGGGGACATTGTCCACAGATACGCAGTATTTT.

The V call is TRBV7-2, the J call TRBJ2-2; 9 bases map to TRBD2. The CDR3 runs to 17 residues. Germline CDR1 reads SGHTA; CDR2 reads FQGNSA. After removal of 7 bases from V and 8 bases from J, the junction contained 17 bases not matched to a gene. The CDR3 bases are TGTGCCAGCACCCCCGACCCGGCGGGAGGGCTCTGGGGGGAGCTGTTTTTT. Translating it yields CASTPDPAGGLWGELFF.

The chain combines TRBV11-3 with TRBJ2-1, with 7 positions matching TRBD2. CDR3 length: 15 amino acids. V trimming: 3 bases; J trimming: 0 bases; junction bases outside the gene matches: 2. Germline CDR1 and CDR2: SGHNT and YENEEA. As DNA, the CDR3 is TGTGCCAGCAGCTTCAGCGGGACCTCCTACAATGAGCAGTTCTTC. This gives the protein CASSFSGTSYNEQFF.

The chain is built from TRBV19 and TRBJ2-1; 9 bases line up with TRBD2. The germline V gene has CDR1 LNHDA and CDR2 SQIVND (reference sequence). CDR3 length: 15 amino acids. The V segment lost 2 bases and the J segment 7 bases; nucleotides outside the gene matches: 6. DNA for the CDR3: TGTGCCAGTAGTATAACCAGCGGGAGGAGGAATGAGCAGTTCTTC. Translating it yields CASSITSGRRNEQFF.

On this clone itself: Mismatch with germline at one junction end may stem from a read error. The chain couples TRBV7-9 to TRBJ1-1; D is possibly TRBD1 (5 bases). Germline V gives CDR1 SEHNR, CDR2 FQNEAQ (reference sequence). The CDR3 runs 15 residues. The CDR3 nucleotides read TGTTCCAGCAGCTTAGTACCGGGGGAGCACACTGAAGCTTTCTTT. This sequence encodes CSSSLVPGEHTEAFF.